This entry is about one TCR beta chain. Its matching antigen is unknown. The sample originates from a study of T cell responses to AZD1222 COVID-19 vaccine. About the research overall: Researchers grouped second doses given at about 4 or about 12 weeks into one pool. Study findings and constraints: Donors were largely white British and mainly female; clonal diversity was possibly underestimated. Unmutated variant regions are reportedly the target of nearly half of TCRs that are spike-specific. Repertoires were collected only later (after the peak T cell response had occurred).

Profiled with immunoSEQ multiplex PCR; TCRdb holds only in-frame clones, not every one. Of roughly 100,000 clones in the sample, 86% were seen once. This CDR3 is 15 amino acids long. Looked up from germline, CDR1 is SNHLY and CDR2 is FYNNEI. Trimming took 2 bases from V and 5 from J, leaving 10 bases between them. The V gene is TRBV2, the J gene TRBJ1-6, with a possible D match to TRBD1 (6 bases). The source was peripheral blood, collected on day 0 of AZD1222 vaccination. This receptor was obtained from an adult in good health. In DNA form, the CDR3 reads TGTGCCAGCAGTGAACGGCAGGGGAATAATTCACCCCTCCACTTT. Translated, it gives CASSERQGNNSPLHF.